The 24 T cell receptor beta chains listed next were all sequenced from one sample in a study of identical twins. MiXCR, run by TCRdb on the 5' RACE reads, gives a single entry per CDR3 protein. In the table there are some 460,000 distinct CDR3 sequences, approximately 14% of which are singletons. These data also formed part of another study, on yellow fever vaccine responses in identical twins.

Sequencing used CD4+ T cells sorted from blood. These receptors all come from a woman aged 18-30 years in good health.

V is TRBV19 and J is TRBJ2-5; tentatively, D is TRBD2 (5 bases). The CDR3 covers 14 residues. Trimming stripped 5 bases from V and 5 bases from J, with 15 bases between. Per the germline V gene, CDR1 is LNHDA and CDR2 is SQIVND (reference sequence). CDR3 region: CASSPTGFKETQYF. Here the CDR3 DNA reads TGTGCCAGTAGTCCTACGGGGTTTAAGGAGACCCAGTACTTC.

The table lists this clonotype with a few counts. The chain employs TRBV10-2 and TRBJ2-7; D unclear. V was shortened by 0 bases and J by 3 bases, with 9 bases between the two germline ends. In germline, CDR1 is WSHSY, CDR2 SAAADI. This CDR3 region has 14 residues. The CDR3 region has the DNA TGCGCCAGCAGTGAGTCTTGGCAGAACTACGAGCAGTACTTC. This sequence encodes CASSESWQNYEQYF.

This clonotype was counted at least ten times. The rearrangement uses TRBV20-1 and TRBJ2-3; TRBD1 matches at 9 bases. From germline, CDR1 is DFQATT and CDR2 SNEGSKA (reference sequence). The CDR3 sequence is 13 residues long. Trimming removed 5 bases from V and 3 bases from J; junction bases left unmatched: 3. The CDR3 sequence: CSAGGQGTDTQYF. CDR3 in DNA: TGCAGTGCTGGGGGACAGGGAACAGATACGCAGTATTTT.

The J gene is TRBJ2-3, the V gene TRBV7-2, with TRBD1 matching over 7 bases. Germline CDR1 is SGHTA and CDR2 is FQGNSA. CDR3 size: 15 residues. The junction had 5 bases not matched to a gene; V was cut back by 5 bases and J by 0 bases. Here the CDR3 reads CASSVQGQSTDTQYF. CDR3 DNA: TGTGCCAGCAGCGTACAGGGGCAAAGCACAGATACGCAGTATTTT.

This clonotype was found a few times. One junction end disagrees with the germline gene, perhaps due to a read error. The J gene is TRBJ2-7, the V gene TRBV10-3, with unresolved D. CDR1 is ENHRY, CDR2 SYGVKD, per germline. This CDR3 is 18 amino acids long. CDR3 sequence: CTISDSDLNTPDRYEQYF. As DNA, the CDR3 is TGTACCATCAGTGATAGTGACCTGAACACCCCGGATCGCTACGAGCAGTACTTC.

This rearrangement joins TRBV28 to TRBJ2-2; 8 nucleotides align to TRBD1. Germline V gene sequence: CDR1 MDHEN, CDR2 SYDVKM. The junction had 5 bases not matched to a gene; V was cut back by 8 bases and J by 0 bases. CDR3 length equals 15 residues. The CDR3: CASQIQGANTGELFF. The CDR3 DNA reads as TGTGCCAGCCAAATACAGGGGGCGAACACCGGGGAGCTGTTTTTT.

The chain carries TRBV24-1 and TRBJ2-1; D is unclear. Germline CDR1 reads KGHDR; CDR2 reads SFDVKD. Trimming pared 4 bases from V and 6 bases from J, leaving 6 bases between. CDR3 size: 12 residues. CDR3: CATSEYSNEQFF. In DNA, the CDR3 is TGTGCCACCAGTGAGTACAGCAATGAGCAGTTCTTC.

The chain carries TRBV27 and TRBJ2-7, with D possibly matching TRBD2 (6 bases). The CDR3 has 15 amino acids. The V end was cut by 6 bases, the J end by 2 bases, with 17 bases between. CDR1 and CDR2 from the germline V gene are MNHEY and SMNVEV (reference sequence). Here the CDR3 DNA reads TGTGCCAGCAGGCCCGATCAGCGGGTCCCCTACGAGCAGTACTTC. This encodes CASRPDQRVPYEQYF.

V and J are TRBV9 and TRBJ2-3; 7 nucleotides line up with TRBD2. Germline CDR1 is SGDLS and CDR2 is YYNGEE. The CDR3 is 16 amino acids. The V gene end was trimmed by 1 base and the J gene end by 5 bases; junction bases not matched to a gene: 10. The CDR3 region is CASSVRPSGGRDTQYF. The DNA for the CDR3 is TGTGCCAGCAGCGTACGACCTAGCGGTGGGAGAGATACGCAGTATTTT.

J is TRBJ1-5 and V is TRBV12-3 or TRBV12-4; 7 bases line up with TRBD1. V dropped 4 bases and J dropped 7; count of bases not matched to a gene: 7. The CDR3 has 14 amino acids. The CDR3 loop is CASSSTGHGQPQHF. The DNA for the CDR3 is TGTGCCAGCAGTTCGACAGGGCACGGGCAGCCCCAGCATTTT.

V gene TRBV24-1 combines with J gene TRBJ2-7; TRBD2 is a possible D gene (5 bases). Trimming shortened V by 10 bases and J by 0 bases, and 12 bases separated the two germline ends. The length of the CDR3 is 13 residues. The V gene's germline CDR1 is KGHDR and CDR2 SFDVKD. The CDR3 loop is CATQRGGSYEQYF. The CDR3 region has the DNA TGTGCCACACAACGGGGTGGCTCCTACGAGCAGTACTTC.

The chain employs TRBV7-2 and TRBJ2-7; 10 bases are shared with TRBD2. The CDR3 has 16 amino acids. Germline CDR1 is SGHTA and CDR2 is FQGNSA. Trimming removed 1 base from V and 0 bases from J; junction bases left unmatched: 3. CDR3 DNA sequence: TGTGCCAGCAGCTTAGTGGCTAGCGGGAGCTCCTACGAGCAGTACTTC. Translated: CASSLVASGSSYEQYF.

In this sample, this clonotype turned up a few times. V usage is TRBV20-1 and J usage is TRBJ2-3, with TRBD2 matching 10 bases. After removal of 6 bases from V and 0 bases from J, the junction contained 0 bases not matched to a gene. Germline V lookup: CDR1 DFQATT, CDR2 SNEGSKA (reference sequence). The CDR3 is made up of 13 amino acids. The CDR3 nucleotides are TGCAGTGCGACTAGCGGGAGCACAGATACGCAGTATTTT. This encodes CSATSGSTDTQYF.

The chain combines TRBV28 with TRBJ2-3; 12 nucleotides align to TRBD1. The CDR3 runs to 19 residues. Unmatched junction bases numbered 11, after V lost 2 bases and J lost 2 bases. The germline CDR1 and CDR2 sequences are MDHEN and SYDVKM. CDR3 in DNA: TGTGCCAGCAGTTTAGGCGGGACAGGGGGCGTTAAAACCACAGATACGCAGTATTTT. This gives the protein CASSLGGTGGVKTTDTQYF.

The J gene is TRBJ2-3, the V gene TRBV6-5; maybe TRBD2 (6 bases). In germline, CDR1 is MNHEY, CDR2 SVGAGI. This CDR3 is 15 amino acids long. V dropped 2 bases and J dropped 10 bases, with 19 bases sitting between them. DNA of the CDR3: TGTGCCAGCAGTTACGGCGGGGCAAACCAAGGGGCGCAGTATTTT. This encodes CASSYGGANQGAQYF.

This clonotype was counted ten times or more. This chain joins TRBV29-1 and TRBJ2-5; D possibly corresponds to TRBD1 (5 bases). CDR1 and CDR2 from the germline V gene are SQVTM and ANQGSEA. CDR3 length: 13 residues. The V and J ends lost 6 bases and 1 base respectively, with 12 bases between them. Written as DNA, the CDR3 is TGCAGCGTCAGAAGGGGTAGCCAAGAGACCCAGTACTTC. Translation gives CSVRRGSQETQYF.

The gene calls are TRBV29-1 and TRBJ2-1, with D hard to call. The CDR3 extends over 16 amino acids. Germline V gene data show CDR1 as SQVTM and CDR2 as ANQGSEA. V was trimmed by 0 bases and J by 2 bases, leaving 14 bases between them. CDR3 bases: TGCAGCGTTGAAGATTTTAGCAAACAGACCTACAATGAGCAGTTCTTC. It specifies CSVEDFSKQTYNEQFF.

This clonotype was observed a handful of times. V and J are TRBV6-2 or TRBV6-3 and TRBJ2-1; TRBD1 matches 7 bases. V gave up 0 bases and J gave up 0 bases; unmatched junction bases: 5. The germline gives CDR1 MNHEY, CDR2 SVGEGT. The CDR3 totals 17 residues. The CDR3 region is CASSYSKQGYSYNEQFF. CDR3 bases: TGTGCCAGCAGTTACTCAAAACAGGGGTACTCCTACAATGAGCAGTTCTTC.

The J gene is TRBJ2-7, the V gene TRBV14; D may be TRBD2 (6 bases). CDR1 SGHDN and CDR2 FVKESK come from the germline V gene. CDR3 length: 15 residues. Between the trimmed V and J ends, which lost 2 bases and 3 bases, there was a span of 14 bases. The CDR3 loop reads CASSQRVGGIYEQYF. CDR3 bases: TGTGCCAGCAGCCAAAGGGTCGGGGGTATCTACGAGCAGTACTTC. Based on the CDR3 plus reference TRBV14 and TRBJ2-7, the full variable domain is EAGVTQFPSHSVIEKGQTVTLRCDPISGHDNLYWYRRVMGKEIKFLLHFVKESKQDESGMPNNRFLAERTGGTYSTLKVQPAELEDSGVYFCASSQRVGGIYEQYFGPGTRLTVT.

This clonotype occurred many times. The chain links TRBV6-1 to TRBJ2-3, with 16 bases identical to TRBD2. Germline CDR1 MNHNS, CDR2 SASEGT. This CDR3 contains 17 residues. The junction had 6 bases not matched to a gene; V was cut back by 9 bases and J by 0 bases. CDR3 sequence reads: CASMGLAGGLSTDTQYF. In DNA form, the CDR3 reads TGTGCCAGTATGGGACTAGCGGGGGGGCTGAGCACAGATACGCAGTATTTT.

This clonotype was counted between two and nine times. The chain has TRBV12-3 or TRBV12-4 and TRBJ2-7; no reliable D call. The length of the CDR3 is 14 residues. The V gene lost 3 bases and the J gene lost 5 bases, with 14 bases spanning the gap. The CDR3 nucleotides are TGTGCCAGCAGTTTCAGATCGGCATCCCACGAGCAGTACTTC. Protein: CASSFRSASHEQYF.

This clonotype was counted between two and nine times. The gene calls are TRBV2 and TRBJ2-6; no firm D call. Between the trimmed V and J ends, which lost 7 bases and 0 bases, there was a span of 13 bases. Germline CDR1 is SNHLY and CDR2 is FYNNEI. There are 16 residues in the CDR3. CDR3 residues: CASTKARISGANVLTF. The CDR3 DNA follows: TGTGCCAGCACGAAGGCCCGGATCTCTGGGGCCAACGTCCTGACTTTC.

This clonotype was counted between two and nine times. The chain combines TRBV12-3 or TRBV12-4 with TRBJ1-1; no clear D gene. The CDR3 has 14 residues. The germline V and J ends were trimmed by 5 bases and 7 bases, with 17 bases remaining between them. CDR3 in DNA: TGTGCCAGCAGTCCCGGTGGGAGCGTTAATGAAGCTTTCTTT. As protein: CASSPGGSVNEAFF.

This clonotype was observed many times. The chain recombines TRBV7-3 with TRBJ2-3, with D unclear. The CDR3 is 14 residues long. The V end lost 4 bases, the J end lost 0 bases, and 8 bases lay between the germline ends. The germline CDR1 and CDR2 sequences are SGHTA and FQGTGA. The CDR3 region is CASSSDASTDTQYF. DNA for the CDR3: TGTGCCAGCAGCTCAGATGCTAGCACAGATACGCAGTATTTT.